This record covers a single T cell receptor (beta chain). As originally analysed: Amplifying reference gene primers gave estimates of nucleated cell counts. TCRdb's copy holds only in-frame clones and misses some; the assay was immunoSEQ multiplex PCR. From that table come the V and J calls and clone size; the DNA was used to work out D and trimming. The sample contains 55,000 to 60,000 clones, over 75% of which appear only once. Germline V gene data show CDR1 as LNHNV and CDR2 as YYDKDF (reference sequence). V lost 0 bases and J 5 bases, leaving 10 bases between the germline ends. The CDR3 sequence is 14 residues long. This sample is part of a study of blood T cell repertoires in COVID-19. On the study more broadly: The samples span acute and convalescent COVID-19 from the United States, Italy and Spain. Sample material is recorded as cDNA or gDNA derived from T cells, B-cell-depleted T cells, or PBMCs.

The TCR comes from a man aged 40-49 years with active COVID-19. This chain joins TRBV15 and TRBJ1-1; D call uncertain. Sequences were obtained from peripheral blood. For the CDR3, the DNA is TGTGCCACCAGCAGAGATCGAGGGATTACTGAAGCTTTCTTT. It encodes CATSRDRGITEAFF.